These 18 T cell receptor beta chains came from one sample sequenced in a study of regulatory T cells in long-lasting Graves disease. Researchers made TCR beta libraries by using iRepertoire HTBI primers and running Arm-PCR on CDR3 regions. TCRdb re-derived calls from the multiplex PCR reads in MiXCR, one entry per CDR3 protein. The sample consists of about 210,000 distinct CDR3 sequences, roughly 20% of them appearing once. Time point denoted: newly diagnosed GD, antithyroid drugs for less than 3 months. PBMCs provided the RNA from which the TCR library was made. These same records also appear under a second study, on T cells in Graves' hyperthyroidism and ophthalmopathy.

Material: peripheral blood mononuclear cells (PBMCs), obtained at new diagnosis, from a patient treated with antithyroid drugs. The receptors originated from a woman younger than 45 with Graves disease.

This clonotype was recorded at least ten times. J is TRBJ1-2 and V is TRBV6-1, with D uncertain. Per the germline V gene, CDR1 is MNHNS and CDR2 is SASEGT. Trimming took 5 bases from V and 6 from J, leaving 7 bases between them. The CDR3 loop spans 11 amino acids. The chain's CDR3 is CASSRGNGYTF. Written as DNA, the CDR3 is TGTGCCAGCAGTCGCGGTAATGGCTACACCTTC.

The table lists this clonotype with many counts. The chain combines TRBV29-1 with TRBJ1-1; tentative D call: TRBD1 (6 bases). Germline loops: CDR1 SQVTM, CDR2 ANQGSEA. Trimming left V 2 bases short and J 0 bases short, with 13 bases between. The CDR3 has 15 residues. CDR3 in DNA: TGCAGCGTTGAATTTTTGGGACAAATGAACACTGAAGCTTTCTTT. It is translated as CSVEFLGQMNTEAFF.

V usage is TRBV4-2 and J usage is TRBJ2-3, with 7 bases lining up with TRBD2. With 5 bases clipped from V and 1 base from J, the junction kept 12 bases outside the gene matches. Germline lookup yields CDR1 LGHNA and CDR2 YNFKEQ. The CDR3 is made up of 17 amino acids. In DNA, the CDR3 is TGTGCCAGCAGCAACACCCTGGGGGGGATGGGCACAGATACGCAGTATTTT. It translates to CASSNTLGGMGTDTQYF.

Note on this clonotype: A much larger clone is a single base away; this may be a read error. Without the conserved terminal phenylalanine or tryptophan, this CDR3 likely stems from a read error. The chain is built from TRBV6-5 and TRBJ2-7; the D gene could be TRBD1 or TRBD2 (5 bases each). Germline values: CDR1 MNHEY, CDR2 SVGAGI. The CDR3 totals 12 residues. V lost 2 bases, J lost 4 bases, and 6 bases lay in between. The CDR3 coding sequence is TGTGCCAGCAGTTACGAGGGGTACGAGCAGTACCTC. The encoded protein is CASSYEGYEQYL.

The rearrangement links TRBV30 to TRBJ2-1; D gene uncertain. This CDR3 has 13 amino acids. V was shortened by 4 bases and J by 1 base, with 8 bases between the two germline ends. From germline, CDR1 is GTSNPN and CDR2 SVGIG (reference sequence). The CDR3 nucleotides read TGTGCCTGGACCTCCCGGTCCTACAATGAGCAGTTCTTC. Protein sequence: CAWTSRSYNEQFF.

This clonotype was recorded at least ten times. V is TRBV10-3 and J is TRBJ2-7; D unresolved. Germline CDR1 and CDR2: ENHRY and SYGVKD. Trimming stripped 4 bases from V and 4 bases from J, with 8 bases between. The CDR3 extends over 12 amino acids. The CDR3 nucleotides are TGTGCCATCAGTGCCTCTTCTTACGAGCAGTACTTC. This sequence encodes CAISASSYEQYF.

In this sample, this clonotype turned up many times. The chain combines TRBV28 with TRBJ1-5; 8 bases fit TRBD1. J lost 5 bases, V lost 7 bases, and 10 bases had no gene match. CDR1 is MDHEN, CDR2 SYDVKM, per germline. CDR3 size: 15 residues. CDR3 amino acids: CASTAQGRGHQPQHF. For the CDR3, the DNA is TGTGCCAGCACTGCTCAGGGCAGGGGGCATCAGCCCCAGCATTTT. Complete variable domain (other parts from reference TRBV28 and TRBJ1-5): DVKVTQSSRYLVKRTGEKVFLECVQDMDHENMFWYRQDPGLGLRLIYFSYDVKMKEKGDIPEGYSVSREKKERFSLILESASTNQTSMYLCASTAQGRGHQPQHFGDGTRLSIL.

This clonotype was seen many times. This sequence joins TRBV6-1 and TRBJ2-5, with 13 bases fitting TRBD2. J lost 4 bases, V lost 7 bases, and 12 bases had no gene match. The CDR3 sequence is 17 residues long. The germline V gene has CDR1 MNHNS and CDR2 SASEGT. CDR3 protein: CASTWTSGRRLGETQYF. CDR3 DNA: TGTGCCAGCACGTGGACTAGCGGGAGAAGGTTAGGAGAGACCCAGTACTTC.

The chain employs TRBV6-2 or TRBV6-3 and TRBJ2-7; D uncertain. Germline V gives CDR1 MNHEY, CDR2 SVGEGT. The CDR3 consists of 13 residues. V was clipped by 5 bases and J by 7 bases, with 15 bases between them. The CDR3 bases are TGTGCCAGCAGTGAAACGGCGACCGTGGAGCAGTACTTC. Its protein is CASSETATVEQYF.

This clonotype was seen ten or more times. The chain recombines TRBV2 with TRBJ1-2; TRBD1 matches 7 bases. The CDR3 is 14 amino acids. V trimming: 2 bases; J trimming: 3 bases; junction bases outside the gene matches: 3. Germline CDR1 is SNHLY and CDR2 is FYNNEI. CDR3 in DNA: TGTGCCAGCAGTGAACAACAGGGGTACTATGGCTACACCTTC. Encoded protein: CASSEQQGYYGYTF.

This clonotype was recorded at least ten times. This rearrangement joins TRBV20-1 to TRBJ1-4; D unclear. The CDR3 consists of 14 residues. Germline CDR1 and CDR2: DFQATT and SNEGSKA (reference sequence). V lost 0 bases to trimming and J lost 5 bases, with 10 bases between them. The CDR3 sequence is CSARDRVLNEKLFF. The DNA for the CDR3 is TGCAGTGCTAGAGATAGAGTCCTCAATGAAAAACTGTTTTTT.

This clonotype has a count of ten or more. The chain links TRBV28 to TRBJ1-2; possibly TRBD1 for D (5 bases). The CDR3 consists of 15 residues. Germline assignment: CDR1 MDHEN and CDR2 SYDVKM. The V gene lost 4 bases and the J gene lost 0 bases, with 12 bases spanning the gap. The CDR3, as DNA: TGTGCCAGCAGTTCCCTTAGGGGTTCTAACTATGGCTACACCTTC. Protein sequence: CASSSLRGSNYGYTF.

This clonotype was counted many times. The chain links TRBV4-2 to TRBJ2-7; D gene uncertain. The V and J ends lost 0 bases and 1 base respectively, with 7 bases between them. Germline V lookup: CDR1 LGHNA, CDR2 YNFKEQ. This CDR3 is built from 14 residues. CDR3 DNA sequence: TGTGCCAGCAGCCAAGACAGGCAATCCTACGAGCAGTACTTC. The encoded protein is CASSQDRQSYEQYF.

This clonotype appeared a few times. The chain couples TRBV27 to TRBJ1-5, with unresolved D. The CDR3 is 14 amino acids. V lost 1 base and J lost 9, with 13 bases in between. Germline CDR1 is MNHEY and CDR2 is SMNVEV (reference sequence). The CDR3 nucleotides are TGTGCCAGCAGTTTATGTGGTATCTGGGGGCCCCAGCATTTT. This encodes CASSLCGIWGPQHF.

Many counts were recorded for this clonotype. The V and J genes are TRBV15 and TRBJ2-7, with a tentative D call TRBD1 (5 bases). The CDR3 loop spans 16 amino acids. Trimming cost V 0 bases and J 0 bases, with 12 bases left between them. The V gene's germline CDR1 is LNHNV and CDR2 YYDKDF (reference sequence). In DNA, the CDR3 is TGTGCCACCAGCAGAGATCTTCACAGGAGCTCCTACGAGCAGTACTTC. This gives the protein CATSRDLHRSSYEQYF.

This clonotype showed up many times. The chain uses TRBV6-9 and TRBJ1-1, with no clear D. Trimming cost V 3 bases and J 0 bases, with 5 bases left between them. The CDR3 loop spans 13 amino acids. Per germline, CDR1 MNHGY and CDR2 SVAAGI. CDR3 nucleotides: TGTGCCAGCAGTTACCTCGTGAACACTGAAGCTTTCTTT. It yields the protein CASSYLVNTEAFF.

This clonotype was seen repeatedly, ten times or more. The chain uses TRBV20-1 and TRBJ2-5, with 12 bases aligning to TRBD1. V lost 6 bases, J lost 5 bases, and 10 bases stayed unmatched. This CDR3 has 15 amino acids. Germline CDR1 is DFQATT and CDR2 is SNEGSKA (reference sequence). CDR3 protein: CSARTRDRGPETQYF. CDR3 in DNA: TGCAGTGCCCGAACCCGGGACAGGGGGCCGGAGACCCAGTACTTC.

This clonotype was found many times. This rearrangement joins TRBV6-1 to TRBJ1-1; 9 bases line up with TRBD1. The V gene's germline CDR1 is MNHNS and CDR2 SASEGT. The junction had 3 bases not matched to a gene; V was cut back by 5 bases and J by 2 bases. The CDR3 runs 14 residues. CDR3 residues: CASSTGGTNTEAFF. CDR3 in DNA: TGTGCCAGCAGTACAGGGGGCACTAACACTGAAGCTTTCTTT.